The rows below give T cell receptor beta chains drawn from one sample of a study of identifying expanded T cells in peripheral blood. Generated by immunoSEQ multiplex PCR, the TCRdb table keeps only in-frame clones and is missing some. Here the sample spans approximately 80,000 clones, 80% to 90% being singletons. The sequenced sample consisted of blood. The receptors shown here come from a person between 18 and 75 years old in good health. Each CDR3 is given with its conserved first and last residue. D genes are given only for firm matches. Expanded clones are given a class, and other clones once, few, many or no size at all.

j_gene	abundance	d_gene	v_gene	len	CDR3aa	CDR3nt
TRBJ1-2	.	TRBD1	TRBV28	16	CASNPDRARPNYGYTF	TGTGCCAGCAACCCCGACAGGGCCCGACCCAACTATGGCTACACCTTC
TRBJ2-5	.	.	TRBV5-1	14	CASSFTPGTETQYF	TGCGCCAGCAGCTTTACACCAGGGACGGAGACCCAGTACTTC
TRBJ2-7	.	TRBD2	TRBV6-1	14	CASSASGTRGEQYF	TGTGCCAGCAGTGCCTCCGGGACTAGAGGCGAGCAGTACTTC
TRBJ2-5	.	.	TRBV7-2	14	CASSRYGAQETQYF	TGTGCCAGCTCTCGGTACGGGGCCCAAGAGACCCAGTACTTC
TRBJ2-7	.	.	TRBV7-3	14	CASSPRTASYEQYF	TGTGCCAGCAGCCCACGGACCGCGTCCTACGAGCAGTACTTC
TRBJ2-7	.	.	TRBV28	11	CASSSLYEQYF	TGTGCCAGCAGTTCCCTATACGAGCAGTACTTC
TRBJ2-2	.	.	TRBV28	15	CASSLQGVKAGELFF	TGTGCCAGCAGTTTGCAGGGAGTGAAGGCCGGGGAGCTGTTTTTT
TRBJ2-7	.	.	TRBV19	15	CASSTDPGHIYEQYF	TGTGCCAGTAGTACCGACCCGGGACATATCTACGAGCAGTACTTC
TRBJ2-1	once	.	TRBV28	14	CASNSRGGTNEQFF	TGTGCCAGCAACAGCAGGGGAGGGACAAATGAGCAGTTCTTC
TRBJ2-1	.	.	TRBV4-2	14	CASSLTDSYNEQFF	TGTGCCAGCAGCCTCACGGACTCCTACAATGAGCAGTTCTTC
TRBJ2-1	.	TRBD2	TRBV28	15	CASSKPQRGKNEQFF	TGTGCCAGCAGCAAACCTCAGCGGGGGAAAAATGAGCAGTTCTTC
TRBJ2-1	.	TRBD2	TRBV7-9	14	CASDGSGLYNEQFF	TGTGCCAGCGATGGGTCGGGACTATACAATGAGCAGTTCTTC
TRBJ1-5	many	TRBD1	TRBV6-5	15	CASSEQGSSNQPQHF	TGTGCCAGCAGCGAACAGGGGTCGAGCAATCAGCCCCAGCATTTT
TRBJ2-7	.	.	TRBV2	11	CASSEQYEQYF	TGTGCCAGCAGTGAGCAGTACGAGCAGTACTTC
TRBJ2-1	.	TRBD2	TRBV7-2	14	CASTEGQEGLARFF	TGTGCCAGCACTGAAGGACAGGAAGGACTAGCGAGGTTCTTC
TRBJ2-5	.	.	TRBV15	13	CATSRGQQETQYF	TGTGCCACCAGCAGAGGCCAACAAGAGACCCAGTACTTC
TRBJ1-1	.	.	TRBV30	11	CAWSRNTEAFF	TGTGCCTGGAGTAGGAACACTGAAGCTTTCTTT
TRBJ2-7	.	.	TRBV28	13	CASWSGLTYEQYF	TGTGCCAGCTGGTCAGGCTTGACCTACGAGCAGTACTTC
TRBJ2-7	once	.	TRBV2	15	CASKKQGPSSYEQYF	TGTGCCAGCAAGAAACAGGGACCGAGCTCCTACGAGCAGTACTTC
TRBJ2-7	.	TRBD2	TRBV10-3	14	CAISLAAVSSEQYF	TGTGCCATCAGTCTAGCGGCAGTATCGTCCGAGCAGTACTTC
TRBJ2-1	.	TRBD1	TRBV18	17	CASSPPGQKYLGNEQFF	TGTGCCAGCTCACCACCGGGACAGAAGTATCTGGGCAATGAGCAGTTCTTC
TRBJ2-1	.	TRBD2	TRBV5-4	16	CASRPGLAGGRVEQFF	TGTGCCAGCAGACCGGGACTAGCGGGAGGACGAGTTGAGCAGTTCTTC
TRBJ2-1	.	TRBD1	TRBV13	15	CASSLEGQGWDEQFF	TGTGCCAGCAGCTTGGAGGGACAGGGATGGGATGAGCAGTTCTTC
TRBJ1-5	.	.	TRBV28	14	CAATVPYSNQPQHF	TGTGCAGCCACCGTCCCCTATAGCAATCAGCCCCAGCATTTT
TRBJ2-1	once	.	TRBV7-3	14	CASSPSFANNEQFF	TGTGCCAGCAGCCCCTCGTTTGCAAACAATGAGCAGTTCTTC
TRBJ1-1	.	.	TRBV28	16	CASRPSGGGENTEAFF	TGTGCCAGCAGACCGTCAGGCGGAGGAGAGAACACTGAAGCTTTCTTT
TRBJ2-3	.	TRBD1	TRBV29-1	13	CSADRESTDTQYF	TGCAGCGCCGACAGGGAAAGCACAGATACGCAGTATTTT